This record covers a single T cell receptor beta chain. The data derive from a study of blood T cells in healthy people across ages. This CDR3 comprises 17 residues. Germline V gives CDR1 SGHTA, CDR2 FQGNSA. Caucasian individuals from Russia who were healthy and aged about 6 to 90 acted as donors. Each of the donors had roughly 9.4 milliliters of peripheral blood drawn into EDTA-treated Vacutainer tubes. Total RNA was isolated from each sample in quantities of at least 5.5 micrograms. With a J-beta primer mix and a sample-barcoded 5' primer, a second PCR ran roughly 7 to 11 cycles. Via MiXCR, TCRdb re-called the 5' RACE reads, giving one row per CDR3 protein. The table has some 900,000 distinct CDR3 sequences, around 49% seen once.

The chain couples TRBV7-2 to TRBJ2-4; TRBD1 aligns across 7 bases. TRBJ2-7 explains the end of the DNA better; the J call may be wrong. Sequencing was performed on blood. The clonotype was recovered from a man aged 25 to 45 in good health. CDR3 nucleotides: TGTGCCAGCAGCTTAGCCGGCAGGGGGAACCCCCCCTACGAGCAGTACTTC. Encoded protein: CASSLAGRGNPPYEQYF.